The 17 T cell receptor beta chains given below trace back to one sample, sequenced in a study of cytomegalovirus exposure and HLA in healthy donors. Use of 60 Vbeta and 13 Jbeta primers characterized the PCR. Assay: immunoSEQ multiplex PCR; the TCRdb copy retains only in-frame clones and omits some. Its clone listing holds approximately 110,000 clones. Sequences were obtained from PBMCs. All receptors come from a man aged 18 to 29 in good health and CMV-seronegative.

The chain uses TRBV18 and TRBJ1-4; the match to TRBD1 covers 9 bases. The V gene's germline CDR1 is KGHSH and CDR2 LQKENI. After removal of 6 bases from V and 7 bases from J, the junction contained 12 bases not matched to a gene. This CDR3 comprises 16 residues. This CDR3 reads CASSLKQGARGEKLFF. CDR3 DNA sequence: TGTGCCAGCTCCCTTAAACAGGGGGCGCGAGGTGAAAAACTGTTTTTT.

The chain carries TRBV6-5 and TRBJ2-7; unclear D gene. The germline gives CDR1 MNHEY, CDR2 SVGAGI. The V and J ends lost 6 bases and 7 bases respectively, with 13 bases between them. The CDR3 is 12 amino acids. The CDR3, as DNA: TGTGCCAGCAGCGAGGCTAGAAGGGAGCAGTACTTC. Translation: CASSEARREQYF.

This sequence joins TRBV19 and TRBJ2-7; D not certain. The V end lost 3 bases, the J end lost 4 bases, and 13 bases lay between the germline ends. Germline V gene sequence: CDR1 LNHDA, CDR2 SQIVND (reference sequence). The CDR3 is 14 amino acids. CDR3 bases: TGTGCCAGTAGTATTGGCGGAGTTTTATACGAGCAGTACTTC. It specifies CASSIGGVLYEQYF.

The chain employs TRBV2 and TRBJ1-5, with D possibly TRBD1 on 5 matching bases. This CDR3 spans 14 amino acids. The V and J ends lost 7 bases and 4 bases respectively, with 14 bases between them. Germline CDR1 and CDR2: SNHLY and FYNNEI. CDR3 DNA: TGTGCCAGCACTAAAGGAAGGGGAAATCAGCCCCAGCATTTT. This encodes CASTKGRGNQPQHF.

The V and J genes are TRBV19 and TRBJ1-5; D ambiguous. The V end lost 1 base, the J end lost 0 bases, and 13 bases lay between the germline ends. Germline-derived CDR1 and CDR2 are LNHDA and SQIVND (reference sequence). There are 17 residues in the CDR3. The CDR3 here is CASSIGSPLYSNQPQHF. The CDR3, as DNA: TGTGCCAGTAGTATAGGTTCGCCACTTTATAGCAATCAGCCCCAGCATTTT.

The chain couples TRBV7-9 to TRBJ2-1, with TRBD2 matching 12 bases. V trimming: 4 bases; J trimming: 5 bases; junction bases outside the gene matches: 6. From germline, CDR1 is SEHNR and CDR2 FQNEAQ (reference sequence). CDR3 size: 16 residues. The CDR3 is CASSSSGRAADNEQFF. CDR3 DNA sequence: TGTGCCAGCAGCTCTAGCGGGAGGGCCGCCGACAATGAGCAGTTCTTC.

The chain recombines TRBV6-5 with TRBJ1-2, with D maybe TRBD1 (6 bases). Trimming stripped 8 bases from V and 4 bases from J, with 17 bases between. CDR3 size: 14 residues. The germline V gene has CDR1 MNHEY and CDR2 SVGAGI. CDR3 amino acids: CASGFTDSFYGYTF. CDR3 nucleotides: TGTGCCAGCGGTTTTACGGACAGCTTCTATGGCTACACCTTC.

The chain links TRBV18 to TRBJ2-1, with D hard to call. The CDR3 extends over 15 amino acids. Germline lookup yields CDR1 KGHSH and CDR2 LQKENI. Trimming took off 5 bases at V and 0 bases at J, with 11 bases between the two ends. CDR3 DNA sequence: TGTGCCAGCTCATCCGCTTGGAGCTCCTACAATGAGCAGTTCTTC. Translated: CASSSAWSSYNEQFF.

The rearrangement joins TRBV27 to TRBJ1-6; 7 bases map to TRBD1. Germline CDR1 is MNHEY and CDR2 is SMNVEV (reference sequence). CDR3 length equals 15 residues. J gave up 6 bases and V 5 bases, and 7 bases lay outside the gene matches. The CDR3 DNA follows: TGTGCCAGCAGTCCCCAAGGGACAGCTAATTCACCCCTCCACTTT. Translation gives CASSPQGTANSPLHF.

The chain employs TRBV6-1 and TRBJ1-1; TRBD1 agrees at 7 bases. V was pared by 11 bases and J by 5 bases, with 14 bases of the junction left unmatched. The CDR3 runs 14 residues. Germline V gene data show CDR1 as MNHNS and CDR2 as SASEGT. CDR3 sequence: CAGKTRTGDTEAFF. The CDR3 bases are TGTGCCGGCAAGACACGAACAGGGGATACTGAAGCTTTCTTT.

DNA for the CDR3: TGTGCCAGCTCCGCTAGCGGGAGCTCCTACAATGAGCAGTTCTTC. Translation gives CASSASGSSYNEQFF. V and J are TRBV18 and TRBJ2-1; 10 nucleotides line up with TRBD2. V shed 6 bases and J 0 bases; nucleotides not matched to a gene: 2. Per germline, CDR1 KGHSH and CDR2 LQKENI. The CDR3 consists of 15 residues. The full variable domain, its missing parts supplied by reference TRBV18 and TRBJ2-1, is NAGVMQNPRHLVRRRGQEARLRCSPMKGHSHVYWYRQLPEEGLKFMVYLQKENIIDESGMPKERFSAEFPKEGPSILRIQQVVRGDSAAYFCASSASGSSYNEQFFGPGTRLTVL.

This sequence joins TRBV5-1 and TRBJ1-1, with a weak D call TRBD1 (5 bases). The V gene's germline CDR1 is SGHRS and CDR2 YFSETQ. Between the trimmed V and J ends, which lost 4 bases and 2 bases, there was a span of 24 bases. The CDR3 spans 18 residues. This CDR3 reads CASSLTTGGRILNTEAFF. CDR3 bases: TGCGCCAGCAGCCTAACTACTGGGGGGAGGATACTCAACACTGAAGCTTTCTTT.

The V gene is TRBV2, the J gene TRBJ1-2; no clear D gene. Deletions cut 7 bases from V and 2 bases from J, with 14 bases between. The CDR3 is made up of 14 amino acids. Per the germline V gene, CDR1 is SNHLY and CDR2 is FYNNEI. In DNA, the CDR3 is TGTGCCAGCACTATCGCCACAGCCAACTATGGCTACACCTTC. Its protein is CASTIATANYGYTF.

The V gene is TRBV7-8, the J gene TRBJ1-3, with 12 bases matching TRBD1. The CDR3 sequence is 18 residues long. The trim removed 4 bases at V and 2 bases at J, leaving 9 bases unmatched. Germline V gives CDR1 SGHVS, CDR2 FQNEAQ. CDR3 sequence: CASSSPGQGAPTGNTIYF. CDR3 sequence (DNA): TGTGCCAGCAGCTCTCCGGGACAGGGGGCCCCTACTGGAAACACCATATATTTT.

This chain joins TRBV19 and TRBJ1-1; TRBD1 might be the D (5 bases). Germline CDR1 is LNHDA and CDR2 is SQIVND (reference sequence). The V and J ends lost 4 bases and 0 bases respectively, with 12 bases between them. The CDR3 is made up of 15 amino acids. In DNA, the CDR3 is TGTGCCAGTAGTAACCCGGGGGGGGTGAACACTGAAGCTTTCTTT. It specifies CASSNPGGVNTEAFF.

The chain has TRBV15 and TRBJ1-3; no definite D call. CDR1 and CDR2 from the germline V gene are LNHNV and YYDKDF (reference sequence). V was trimmed by 1 base and J by 5 bases, leaving 6 bases between them. The CDR3 consists of 13 residues. The CDR3 sequence: CATSRGLRNTIYF. The CDR3 DNA sequence: TGTGCCACCAGCAGAGGACTCAGAAACACCATATATTTT.

The V gene is TRBV5-1, the J gene TRBJ1-6; D gene unclear. CDR3 length: 14 amino acids. Per germline, CDR1 SGHRS and CDR2 YFSETQ. Trimming took off 4 bases at V and 5 bases at J, with 10 bases between the two ends. CDR3 residues: CASSPGSNNSPLHF. The CDR3 region has the DNA TGCGCCAGCAGCCCTGGTAGTAATAATTCACCCCTCCACTTT.